These T cell receptor beta chains were read from a single sample in a study of T-cell reconstitution after alpha-beta-depleted transplantation in children. TCRdb re-called the PCR reads with MiXCR, one entry per CDR3 protein. The table lists a few hundred thousand distinct CDR3 sequences, 9.7% of them singletons. The starting material was PBMCs from the stem cell graft donor, obtained from the stem cell graft. All receptors derive from a human donor who donated a stem cell graft to a child with SCID. The CDR3 runs from the conserved cysteine through the conserved F or W. A D gene is named only where the DNA matches it firmly. The size of a clone is reported for some rows only, either as once, few or many, or as a class for expanded clones.

clone_size,j_call,d_call,v_call,cdr3_length,cdr3_nt,cdr3_aa
many,TRBJ2-7,TRBD1,TRBV29-1,12,TGCAGCGTGGGACAGGGGATAGCCGAGCAGTACTTC,CSVGQGIAEQYF
.,TRBJ1-2,.,TRBV20-1,13,TGCAGTGCTAGTCCCCGGGTTGGCTCGGGCTACACCTTC,CSASPRVGSGYTF
.,TRBJ1-5,.,TRBV5-1,14,TGCGCCAGCAGCACCCGGGGGGAAGGCCAGCCCCAGCATTTT,CASSTRGEGQPQHF
many,TRBJ2-1,TRBD1,TRBV5-1,13,TGCGCCAGCGCTTGGACAGGGTACAATGAGCAGTTCTTC,CASAWTGYNEQFF
few,TRBJ2-7,TRBD1,TRBV4-2,15,TGTGCCAGCAGCCAAGCTCCGGGACAGAACTACGAGCAGTACTTC,CASSQAPGQNYEQYF
.,TRBJ1-5,.,TRBV12-3/TRBV12-4,13,TGTGCCAGCAGTTTGACATATAGGCTTCCCCAGCATTTT,CASSLTYRLPQHF
many,TRBJ1-4,TRBD1,TRBV2,16,TGTGCCAGCAGTGTCTCGTTCAGGGGGCCGGGGGAAAAACTGTTTTTT,CASSVSFRGPGEKLFF
many,TRBJ1-1,.,TRBV20-1,11,TGCAGTGCTAGCCTGAACACTGAAGCTTTCTTT,CSASLNTEAFF
.,TRBJ2-2,.,TRBV3-1,14,TGTGCCAGCAGCCAGTCAGGGGAGAGGAGGGAGCTGTTTTTT,CASSQSGERRELFF
.,TRBJ1-2,.,TRBV4-2,12,TGTGCCAGGGGCCCGGGGGCCCTCGGCTACACCTTC,CARGPGALGYTF
few,TRBJ2-3,.,TRBV5-1,15,TGCGCCAGCAGCTTCATTCGCGGGGGCACAGATACGCAGTATTTT,CASSFIRGGTDTQYF
many,TRBJ1-5,.,TRBV6-2/TRBV6-3,13,TGTGCCAGCAGTTTTACAGGGAATCAGCCCCAGCATTTT,CASSFTGNQPQHF
many,TRBJ1-2,.,TRBV6-5,17,TGTGCCAGCAGTTACTCAAAGGACAGCGAACCTAACTATGGCTACACCTTC,CASSYSKDSEPNYGYTF
few,TRBJ2-3,TRBD2,TRBV7-2,16,TGTGCCAGCAGCTTACGGGCGGGGGGGGTGGCAGATACGCAGTATTTT,CASSLRAGGVADTQYF
many,TRBJ2-7,TRBD2,TRBV6-5,15,TGTGCCAGCAGTTCGACTAGCGGGGCCTCCTACGAGCAGTACTTC,CASSSTSGASYEQYF
few,TRBJ2-6,.,TRBV7-8,18,TGTGCCAGCAGCCTCTCCGGGACGCGGCGCTCTGGGGCCAACGTCCTGACTTTC,CASSLSGTRRSGANVLTF
.,TRBJ2-5,.,TRBV5-1,14,TGCGCCAGCAGCTCTAGTTATGGGAAAGAGACCCAGTACTTC,CASSSSYGKETQYF
many,TRBJ2-3,TRBD2,TRBV9,17,TGTGCCAGCAGCGTAGGGGGTAGCGGGGGCATCACAGATACGCAGTATTTT,CASSVGGSGGITDTQYF
many,TRBJ2-1,.,TRBV5-1,17,TGCGCCAGCAGCTTGATCCCTCTGTGGGTCATCTACAATGAGCAGTTCTTC,CASSLIPLWVIYNEQFF
many,TRBJ1-2,TRBD1,TRBV5-1,15,TGCGCCAGCAGCTTGGGCGACAGGGGAACCTATGGCTACACCTTC,CASSLGDRGTYGYTF
many,TRBJ1-4,.,TRBV3-1,13,TGTGCCAGCAGCCAAGCAACTAATGAAAAACTGTTTTTT,CASSQATNEKLFF
many,TRBJ1-5,.,TRBV10-2,15,TGCGCCAGCAGTGAGTATCAGGGGAGCAATCAGCCCCAGCATTTT,CASSEYQGSNQPQHF
.,TRBJ1-4,TRBD1,TRBV2,15,TGTGCCAGCACCCGGACAGGGAAGGTTTGGGAAAAACTGTTTTTT,CASTRTGKVWEKLFF
many,TRBJ2-7,TRBD1,TRBV28,15,TGTGCCAGCAGTTTCCCCGGGACAGGATCCGGGGAGCAGTACTTC,CASSFPGTGSGEQYF
many,TRBJ2-7,TRBD1,TRBV30,12,TGTGCCGGGGACAGACTACCGAGCGAGCAGTACTTC,CAGDRLPSEQYF
many,TRBJ2-3,TRBD2,TRBV5-6,17,TGTGCCAGCAGCTTGGAACTAGCGGGGGTGAGCACAGATACGCAGTATTTT,CASSLELAGVSTDTQYF
many,TRBJ2-7,.,TRBV5-4,13,TGTGCCAGCAGCTTGCCCCAGAGCTACGAGCAGTACTTC,CASSLPQSYEQYF
many,TRBJ1-1,TRBD1,TRBV7-2,13,TGTGCCAGCCGCCAGGGGGCGTGGACTGAAGCTTTCTTT,CASRQGAWTEAFF
many,TRBJ1-5,.,TRBV24-1,12,TGTGCCACCAGTGATCCCAATCAGCCCCAGCATTTT,CATSDPNQPQHF
many,TRBJ1-5,TRBD1,TRBV4-1,16,TGCGCCAGCAGCCAATGGACAGGGGGCCCAAATCAGCCCCAGCATTTT,CASSQWTGGPNQPQHF
many,TRBJ2-3,TRBD2,TRBV7-2,14,TGTGCCAGCAGCAAGGGACTAGCCGGAGATACGCAGTATTTT,CASSKGLAGDTQYF
many,TRBJ1-1,TRBD1,TRBV18,15,TGTGCCAGCTCACTGCTAGGACAGGGCGACACTGAAGCTTTCTTT,CASSLLGQGDTEAFF
.,TRBJ1-5,TRBD1,TRBV12-3/TRBV12-4,17,TGTGCCAGCAGTTTTCAAGGGACAGGGGGTACGGGCCAGCCCCAGCATTTT,CASSFQGTGGTGQPQHF
many,TRBJ1-4,TRBD1,TRBV6-1,18,TGTGCCAGCAGTGGAGACAGGGGGGAATATGCAACTAATGAAAAACTGTTTTTT,CASSGDRGEYATNEKLFF
many,TRBJ2-3,.,TRBV9,17,TGTGCCAGCAGCTCACCACGTGCGGGGACGGCCCTAGATACGCAGTATTTT,CASSSPRAGTALDTQYF
many,TRBJ2-7,.,TRBV4-2,11,TGTGCCAGCAGCCAGTCTTGGAATACGTACTTC,CASSQSWNTYF
many,TRBJ2-3,TRBD1,TRBV20-1,15,TGCAGTGCTAATGGACAGGGGGTTCGCACAGATACGCAGTATTTT,CSANGQGVRTDTQYF
many,TRBJ2-1,.,TRBV5-1,14,TGCGCCAGCAGCGTGGAGAGGCCTCTTAATGAGCAGTTCTTC,CASSVERPLNEQFF
many,TRBJ2-3,.,TRBV5-1,14,TGCGCCAGCAGACTTAGGGGGTCGGGAGATACGCAGTATTTT,CASRLRGSGDTQYF
many,TRBJ2-1,.,TRBV5-1,13,TGCGCCAGCACGGACTATTCATCCAATGAGCAGTTCTTC,CASTDYSSNEQFF
few,TRBJ1-1,.,TRBV5-1,17,TGCGCCAGCAGCTTGTTTCCGGGCGGGGACATGAACACTGAAGCTTTCTTT,CASSLFPGGDMNTEAFF
many,TRBJ2-5,.,TRBV5-1,13,TGCGCCAGCAGCCTACTAGGGGGAGAGACCCAGTACTTC,CASSLLGGETQYF
many,TRBJ2-1,TRBD2,TRBV5-1,14,TGCGCCAGCAGCGCGGGACTAGCTGGGAATGAGCAGTTCTTC,CASSAGLAGNEQFF
many,TRBJ2-7,TRBD1,TRBV2,15,TGTGCCAGCAACCCCGGGACAGGGGGCGGGTACGAGCAGTACTTC,CASNPGTGGGYEQYF